This TCR beta chain was sequenced for a study of lung T cells in sarcoidosis with Löfgren's syndrome (dated by TCRdb to the late 2010s). Background for the entire study: Sarcoidosis was characterized as a granulomatous disease that mainly affects the lungs and features an accumulation of CD4+ T cells in bronchoalveolar lavage fluid. The repertoire analyses concentrated on Lofgren's syndrome patients.

This clonotype was picked up many times. What antigen it recognizes has not been identified. Qualities for individual bases were not recorded, and no much larger clone is one base off. Relative to germline, V is 0 bases shorter and J is 2 bases shorter, with 11 bases between their ends. For CDR1 and CDR2, the germline V gene lists LGHNA and YNFKEQ. The CDR3 runs 16 amino acids, cysteine and phenylalanine included. Kept here is only the CDR3 DNA, which spans 48 bases and is read in frame from base 1. What the authors observed across the whole study: In alphabeta pairing analysis, TRAV12-1 preferentially paired with TRBV2, and these paired TCRs showed CDR3 homology. Recognition of a sarcoidosis-associated antigen was only suggested, and the antigen itself remained putative and was not identified. Compared with control subjects, Lofgren's syndrome patients were reported to have TRAV12-1 and TRBV2 as the most expanded V gene segments. Multiple Lofgren's syndrome patients were reported to share TRAV12-1 and TRBV2 CDR3 motifs, a finding that suggests public CD4+ TCR repertoires.

The instrument was an Illumina MiSeq. Using fastp trimming at Q25 and MiXCR clonotype assembly, TCRdb reanalyzed the public sequencing data and kept in-frame beta chains. Under each unique CDR3 protein, matching rows form one entry showing the most common genes and DNA. For this sample the table gives roughly 63,000 distinct CDR3 sequences, of which around 20% were detected only once. Approximately 2.4% of the sample goes to the ten largest clones. The sequence links TRBV4-2 to TRBJ2-1; TRBD2 could be the D gene, as 5 bases match. The sequenced material came from CD4+ T cells from PBMCs. The source of this sequence is a human donor with sarcoidosis (Löfgren's syndrome or another form), or a control subject (not recorded which). Read as DNA, the sequence is TGTGCCAGCAGCCAAGATCAACTAGGAGCCTACAATGAGCAGTTCTTC. Translated, it gives CASSQDQLGAYNEQFF.